Described below is a single TCR beta chain sequence and its context. The data originate from a study of siplizumab effects on memory and regulatory T cells. This CDR3 has 15 residues. From germline, CDR1 is MDHEN and CDR2 SYDVKM. Unmatched junction bases numbered 2, after V lost 6 bases and J lost 0 bases. The table came from immunoSEQ multiplex PCR; TCRdb's copy has only in-frame clones and leaves some out. The data show roughly 100,000 clones, with about 93% seen just once and approximately 0.62% held by the top ten. The sequence was collected from a human donor in good health. What was sequenced was Tregs sorted from blood. The rearrangement uses TRBV28 and TRBJ2-6; TRBD2 agrees at 7 bases. The CDR3 DNA reads as TGTGCCAGCAGGGGCGGGAGCTCTGGGGCCAACGTCCTGACTTTC. It codes for CASRGGSSGANVLTF. The variable domain in full, completed from reference TRBV28 and TRBJ2-6, reads DVKVTQSSRYLVKRTGEKVFLECVQDMDHENMFWYRQDPGLGLRLIYFSYDVKMKEKGDIPEGYSVSREKKERFSLILESASTNQTSMYLCASRGGSSGANVLTFGAGSRLTVL.